The 27 T cell receptor beta chains given below trace back to one sample, sequenced in a study of blood T cell repertoires in COVID-19. Using immunoSEQ multiplex PCR, the repertoire was profiled, and TCRdb retains in-frame clones only, with some absent. The data show about 150,000 clones, roughly nine tenths seen once. Specimen: peripheral blood. Source of these receptors: a woman in her sixties or seventies with acute or convalescent COVID-19.

The chain carries TRBV27 and TRBJ1-2, with TRBD1 identical over 9 bases. Trimming at V came to 4 bases and at J to 4 bases, leaving 4 bases not matched to a gene. The germline V gene encodes CDR1 MNHEY and CDR2 SMNVEV (reference sequence). This CDR3 contains 14 residues. CDR3 residues: CASSSDRGSYGYTF. CDR3 DNA: TGTGCCAGCAGTTCGGACAGGGGCAGCTATGGCTACACCTTC.

V gene TRBV11-2 combines with J gene TRBJ2-1; the match to TRBD1 covers 12 bases. Germline trimming cut 5 bases from V and 7 bases from J; bases unmatched to any gene: 15. The CDR3 is 18 residues long. Germline V gives CDR1 SGHAT, CDR2 FQNNGV. In nucleotides, the CDR3 is TGTGCCAGCAGCCCTTTCGCACCGGGACAGGGGGCGAGGAATGAGCAGTTCTTC. Its protein product is CASSPFAPGQGARNEQFF.

The gene calls are TRBV4-2 and TRBJ2-6; 10 bases agree with TRBD2. Germline V gene lookup returns CDR1 LGHNA and CDR2 YNFKEQ. CDR3 size: 20 residues. Trimming cost V 0 bases and J 5 bases; bases outside gene matches: 13. The CDR3 bases are TGTGCCAGCAGCCAAGATGCACTAGCGGGGAGTTTGACCAGGGCCAACGTCCTGACTTTC. Residues: CASSQDALAGSLTRANVLTF.

The CDR3 region is CASSLDGPNTEAFF. CDR3 nucleotide sequence: TGTGCCAGCAGCTTAGATGGGCCGAACACTGAAGCTTTCTTT. The chain has TRBV11-3 and TRBJ1-1; D uncertain. Trimming removed 0 bases from V and 1 base from J, with 6 bases in between. This CDR3 contains 14 residues. CDR1 is SGHNT and CDR2 is YENEEA in the germline V gene. The full variable domain, completed using reference TRBV11-3 and TRBJ1-1, is EAGVVQSPRYKIIEKKQPVAFWCNPISGHNTLYWYLQNLGQGPELLIRYENEEAVDDSQLPKDRFSAERLKGVDSTLKIQPAELGDSAVYLCASSLDGPNTEAFFGQGTRLTVV.

The gene calls are TRBV19 and TRBJ1-3; D gene unclear. V dropped 7 bases and J dropped 0 bases, with 4 bases sitting between them. This CDR3 has 12 amino acids. Germline values: CDR1 LNHDA, CDR2 SQIVND (reference sequence). The CDR3 reads CASMSSGNTIYF. As DNA, the CDR3 is TGTGCCAGTATGAGCTCTGGAAACACCATATATTTT. Full variable domain (outside the CDR3, taken from reference TRBV19 and TRBJ1-3): DGGITQSPKYLFRKEGQNVTLSCEQNLNHDAMYWYRQDPGQGLRLIYYSQIVNDFQKGDIAEGYSVSREKKESFPLTVTSAQKNPTAFYLCASMSSGNTIYFGEGSWLTVV.

The chain couples TRBV28 to TRBJ2-5; 10 positions agree with TRBD2. This CDR3 is 15 amino acids long. CDR1 is MDHEN, CDR2 SYDVKM, per germline. V gave up 6 bases and J gave up 1 base; unmatched junction bases: 5. The CDR3 nucleotides are TGTGCCAGCAGAGGACTAGCGGCCGTCCAAGAGACCCAGTACTTC. Its translation is CASRGLAAVQETQYF.

V is TRBV11-2 and J is TRBJ1-5; no clear D. Germline CDR1 SGHAT, CDR2 FQNNGV. The CDR3 is 13 amino acids. Trimming removed 1 base at V and 5 bases at J, with 6 bases between. The DNA for the CDR3 is TGTGCCAGCAGCTTAGTAGAAGATCAGCCCCAGCATTTT. Residues: CASSLVEDQPQHF.

The table lists this clone with a count of one. V and J are TRBV11-2 and TRBJ2-7; 9 positions match TRBD2. The CDR3 consists of 13 residues. After removal of 7 bases from V and 4 bases from J, the junction contained 5 bases not matched to a gene. Germline V gives CDR1 SGHAT, CDR2 FQNNGV. CDR3: CASTTTSGYEQYV. As DNA, the CDR3 is TGTGCCAGCACCACGACTAGCGGTTACGAGCAGTACGTC.

This chain joins TRBV18 and TRBJ2-7; 11 nucleotides line up with TRBD2. Per germline, CDR1 KGHSH and CDR2 LQKENI. The CDR3 runs to 14 residues. The V and J ends lost 3 bases and 4 bases, in that order; junction bases with no gene match: 2. This chain's CDR3 is CASSPTSGNYEQYF. The DNA for the CDR3 is TGTGCCAGCTCACCGACTAGCGGGAATTACGAGCAGTACTTC.

This chain joins TRBV18 and TRBJ1-5; TRBD1 matches at 7 bases. V dropped 0 bases and J dropped 7; count of bases not matched to a gene: 6. The CDR3 consists of 15 residues. In germline, CDR1 is KGHSH, CDR2 LQKENI. For the CDR3, the DNA is TGTGCCAGCTCACCACCCGGTGAGGGGGCCCAGCCCCAGCATTTT. This codes for CASSPPGEGAQPQHF.

This chain connects TRBV27 to TRBJ1-2; 9 nucleotides align to TRBD1. CDR1 is MNHEY and CDR2 is SMNVEV in the germline V gene (reference sequence). The V segment lost 6 bases and the J segment 4 bases; nucleotides outside the gene matches: 6. This CDR3 is 14 amino acids long. CDR3 sequence (DNA): TGTGCCAGCAGCCCGGGACAGGGAATCTATGGCTACACCTTC. Translating it yields CASSPGQGIYGYTF.

This clone was counted a single time. The chain uses TRBV18 and TRBJ2-3, with a possible D match to TRBD1 (6 bases). The CDR3 runs to 14 residues. V shed 4 bases and J shed 3 bases, with 11 bases lying between them. Germline lookup yields CDR1 KGHSH and CDR2 LQKENI. CDR3 protein: CASSQQGGTDTQYF. In DNA, the CDR3 is TGTGCCAGCTCACAACAGGGTGGGACAGATACGCAGTATTTT.

This clone was detected only a few times. The chain uses TRBV19 and TRBJ2-7, with 10 bases fitting TRBD1. The CDR3 has 13 residues. Trimming cost V 7 bases and J 2 bases; bases outside gene matches: 2. Germline values: CDR1 LNHDA, CDR2 SQIVND (reference sequence). CDR3 in amino acids: CASKGTGAYEQYF. CDR3 DNA sequence: TGTGCCAGTAAGGGGACAGGGGCCTACGAGCAGTACTTC. Complete variable domain (other parts from reference TRBV19 and TRBJ2-7): DGGITQSPKYLFRKEGQNVTLSCEQNLNHDAMYWYRQDPGQGLRLIYYSQIVNDFQKGDIAEGYSVSREKKESFPLTVTSAQKNPTAFYLCASKGTGAYEQYFGPGTRLTVT.

The V gene is TRBV12-2, the J gene TRBJ1-2; TRBD1 is the table's D call and was not checked against the DNA. TRBV12-2 represents a pseudogene. The CDR3 covers 19 residues. CDR3 loop: CASRLSSPGQAKPAYGYTF. CDR3 coding DNA: TGTGCAAGTCGCTTATCGTCTCCGGGACAAGCGAAGCCCGCCTATGGCTACACCTTC.

This chain joins TRBV29-1 and TRBJ1-1; the match to TRBD1 covers 10 bases. V shed 6 bases and J 4 bases; nucleotides not matched to a gene: 5. Germline CDR1 is SQVTM and CDR2 is ANQGSEA. The CDR3 is made up of 13 amino acids. The CDR3 nucleotides are TGCAGCGTATTGGACAGGGGGGGCACTGAAGCTTTCTTT. Its translation: CSVLDRGGTEAFF. Full variable domain (outside the CDR3, taken from reference TRBV29-1 and TRBJ1-1): SAVISQKPSRDICQRGTSLTIQCQVDSQVTMMFWYRQQPGQSLTLIATANQGSEATYESGFVIDKFPISRPNLTFSTLTVSNMSPEDSSIYLCSVLDRGGTEAFFGQGTRLTVV.

The chain is built from TRBV4-2 and TRBJ2-6, with D possibly TRBD2 on 7 matching bases. This CDR3 comprises 16 residues. Per germline, CDR1 LGHNA and CDR2 YNFKEQ. Trimming pared 1 base from V and 4 bases from J, leaving 11 bases between. CDR3 region: CASSQGGGEGANVLTF. The CDR3 DNA follows: TGTGCCAGCAGCCAAGGAGGGGGGGAAGGGGCCAACGTCCTGACTTTC.

V is TRBV6-5 and J is TRBJ2-7, with D possibly matching TRBD2 (6 bases). Trimming left V 6 bases short and J 7 bases short, with 13 bases between. The CDR3 spans 12 residues. Germline CDR1 and CDR2: MNHEY and SVGAGI. In nucleotides, the CDR3 is TGTGCCAGCAGGCGGACGGGGGAAGAGCAGTACGTC. As protein: CASRRTGEEQYV.

The chain uses TRBV24-1 and TRBJ2-3; D is unclear. The V end lost 5 bases, the J end lost 4 bases, and 3 bases lay between the germline ends. The germline V gene has CDR1 KGHDR and CDR2 SFDVKD. The CDR3 runs to 11 residues. The CDR3 DNA reads TGTGCCACCAGTGTCGCAGATACGCAGTATTTT. Encoded protein: CATSVADTQYF.

The V call is TRBV20-1, the J call TRBJ2-3; 9 bases are a match to TRBD2. With V trimmed by 3 bases and J by 1 base, 8 bases remained unmatched. Germline CDR1 and CDR2: DFQATT and SNEGSKA (reference sequence). The CDR3 contains 16 residues. The CDR3 reads CSASESGGLGTDTQYF. CDR3 coding DNA: TGCAGTGCTAGTGAAAGCGGGGGGCTGGGCACAGATACGCAGTATTTT.

This clone was seen only a few times. This sequence joins TRBV9 and TRBJ1-2; 9 bases are shared with TRBD1. V was clipped by 2 bases and J by 6 bases; unmatched bases: 5. The CDR3 has 14 residues. Germline lookup yields CDR1 SGDLS and CDR2 YYNGEE. For the CDR3, the DNA is TGTGCCAGCAGCGTCGGACGACAGGGGGATGGCTACACCTTC. Its translation is CASSVGRQGDGYTF. Based on the CDR3 plus reference TRBV9 and TRBJ1-2, the full variable domain is DSGVTQTPKHLITATGQRVTLRCSPRSGDLSVYWYQQSLDQGLQFLIQYYNGEERAKGNILERFSAQQFPDLHSELNLSSLELGDSALYFCASSVGRQGDGYTFGSGTRLTVV.

The rearrangement links TRBV30 to TRBJ2-5; 7 nucleotides agree with TRBD2. CDR1 and CDR2 from the germline V gene are GTSNPN and SVGIG (reference sequence). The CDR3 extends over 14 amino acids. V lost 0 bases, J lost 7 bases, and 8 bases stayed unmatched. The CDR3 is CAWSVAGRLGTQYF. CDR3 bases: TGTGCCTGGAGTGTAGCGGGACGTTTGGGGACCCAGTACTTC.

The rearrangement uses TRBV7-9 and TRBJ2-5; TRBD1 aligns across 11 bases. Per germline, CDR1 SEHNR and CDR2 FQNEAQ (reference sequence). Trimming took 6 bases from V and 5 from J; bases not matched to a gene: 8. The CDR3 loop spans 15 amino acids. The CDR3 coding sequence is TGTGCCAGCAGTACCGGGACAGGGGGAGGGGAGACCCAGTACTTC. Protein: CASSTGTGGGETQYF.

This clone has a handful of counts. The rearrangement links TRBV24-1 to TRBJ1-5; D remains unclear. The V end lost 1 base, the J end lost 0 bases, and 6 bases lay between the germline ends. The CDR3 spans 15 residues. From germline, CDR1 is KGHDR and CDR2 SFDVKD. For the CDR3, the DNA is TGTGCCACCAGTGATTTCCCTTATAGCAATCAGCCCCAGCATTTT. Protein: CATSDFPYSNQPQHF.

V gene TRBV29-1 combines with J gene TRBJ1-4; D not certain. This CDR3 contains 13 residues. Deletions cut 3 bases from V and 8 bases from J, with 13 bases between. Germline assignment: CDR1 SQVTM and CDR2 ANQGSEA. CDR3 amino acids: CSVDTVLGEKLFF. The DNA of the CDR3 is TGCAGCGTTGACACTGTGCTGGGCGAAAAACTGTTTTTT.

The gene calls are TRBV29-1 and TRBJ2-7, with D possibly matching TRBD1 (5 bases). Trimming cost V 2 bases and J 2 bases, with 7 bases left between them. Germline CDR1 reads SQVTM; CDR2 reads ANQGSEA. The CDR3 spans 12 residues. CDR3 amino acids: CSVESGPYEQYF. The CDR3 DNA reads as TGCAGCGTTGAATCAGGGCCCTACGAGCAGTACTTC.

The chain employs TRBV24-1 and TRBJ2-6; D unclear. The CDR3 is 18 residues long. Germline CDR1 is KGHDR and CDR2 is SFDVKD. The V and J ends lost 5 bases and 2 bases respectively, with 18 bases between them. CDR3 sequence: CATSGPRVGTPGANVLTF. The DNA for the CDR3 is TGTGCCACCAGTGGCCCCCGCGTCGGTACCCCTGGGGCCAACGTCCTGACTTTC.

This chain links TRBV19 with TRBJ1-1; perhaps TRBD1 as D (6 bases). The CDR3 spans 15 residues. Germline-derived CDR1 and CDR2 are LNHDA and SQIVND (reference sequence). V lost 4 bases and J 6 bases, leaving 18 bases between the germline ends. The CDR3 sequence is CASSTIVQGFAEAFF. CDR3 nucleotides: TGTGCCAGTAGTACCATAGTCCAGGGGTTCGCTGAAGCTTTCTTT. The variable domain in full, with the rest retrieved from reference TRBV19 and TRBJ1-1, is DGGITQSPKYLFRKEGQNVTLSCEQNLNHDAMYWYRQDPGQGLRLIYYSQIVNDFQKGDIAEGYSVSREKKESFPLTVTSAQKNPTAFYLCASSTIVQGFAEAFFGQGTRLTVV.